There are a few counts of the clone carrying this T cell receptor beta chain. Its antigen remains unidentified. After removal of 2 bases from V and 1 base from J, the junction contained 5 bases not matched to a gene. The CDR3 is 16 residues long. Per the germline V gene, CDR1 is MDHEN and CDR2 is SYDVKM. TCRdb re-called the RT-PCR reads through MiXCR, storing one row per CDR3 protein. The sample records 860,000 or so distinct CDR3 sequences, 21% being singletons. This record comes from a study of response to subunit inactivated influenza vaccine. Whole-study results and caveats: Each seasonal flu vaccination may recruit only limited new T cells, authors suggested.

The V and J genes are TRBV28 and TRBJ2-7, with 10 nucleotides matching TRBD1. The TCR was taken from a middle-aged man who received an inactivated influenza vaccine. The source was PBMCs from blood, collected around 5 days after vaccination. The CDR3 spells CASSLLLGQGSYEQYF. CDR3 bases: TGTGCCAGCAGTTTACTACTGGGACAGGGGTCCTACGAGCAGTACTTC.